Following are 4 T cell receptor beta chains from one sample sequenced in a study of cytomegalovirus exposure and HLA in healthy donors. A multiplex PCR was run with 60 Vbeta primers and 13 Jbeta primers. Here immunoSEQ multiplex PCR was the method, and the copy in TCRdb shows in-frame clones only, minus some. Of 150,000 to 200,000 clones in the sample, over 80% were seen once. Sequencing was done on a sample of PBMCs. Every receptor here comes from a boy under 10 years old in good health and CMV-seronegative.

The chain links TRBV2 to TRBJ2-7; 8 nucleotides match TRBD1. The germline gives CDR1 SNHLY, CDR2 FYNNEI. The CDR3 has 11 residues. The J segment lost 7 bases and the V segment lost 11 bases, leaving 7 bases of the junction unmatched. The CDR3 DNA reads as TGTGCCGGCCAGGGGGCTGGGGAGCAGTACTTC. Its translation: CAGQGAGEQYF.

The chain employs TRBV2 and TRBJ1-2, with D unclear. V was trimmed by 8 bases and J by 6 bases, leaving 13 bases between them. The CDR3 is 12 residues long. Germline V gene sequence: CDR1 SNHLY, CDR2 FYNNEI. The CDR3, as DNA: TGTGCCAGCGGGAGAGAGTCTAATGGCTACACCTTC. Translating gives CASGRESNGYTF.

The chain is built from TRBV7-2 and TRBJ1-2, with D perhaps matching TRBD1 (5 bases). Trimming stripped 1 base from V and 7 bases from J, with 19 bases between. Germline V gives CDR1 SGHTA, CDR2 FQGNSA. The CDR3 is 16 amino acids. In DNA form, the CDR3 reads TGTGCCAGCAGCTTAGACCGGGGGAAGGCCATGGGTGGCTACACCTTC. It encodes CASSLDRGKAMGGYTF.

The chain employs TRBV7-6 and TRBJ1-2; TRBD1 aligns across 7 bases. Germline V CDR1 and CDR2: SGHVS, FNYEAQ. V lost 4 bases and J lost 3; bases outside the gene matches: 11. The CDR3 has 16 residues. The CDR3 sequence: CASSSDPEGAYYGYTF. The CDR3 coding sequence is TGTGCCAGCAGCTCTGATCCAGAGGGGGCTTACTATGGCTACACCTTC.